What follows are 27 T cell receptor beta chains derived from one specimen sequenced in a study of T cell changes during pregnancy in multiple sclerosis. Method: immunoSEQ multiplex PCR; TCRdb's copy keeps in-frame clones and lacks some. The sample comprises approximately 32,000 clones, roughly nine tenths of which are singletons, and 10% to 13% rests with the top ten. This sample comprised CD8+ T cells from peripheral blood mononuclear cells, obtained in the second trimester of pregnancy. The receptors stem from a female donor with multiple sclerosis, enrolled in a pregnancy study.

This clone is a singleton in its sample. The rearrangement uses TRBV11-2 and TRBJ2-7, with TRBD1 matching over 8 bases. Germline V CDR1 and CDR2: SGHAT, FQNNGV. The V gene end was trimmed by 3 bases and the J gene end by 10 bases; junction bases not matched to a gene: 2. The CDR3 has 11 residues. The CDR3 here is CASSLTGDQYF. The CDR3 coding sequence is TGTGCCAGCAGCTTGACAGGGGACCAGTACTTC.

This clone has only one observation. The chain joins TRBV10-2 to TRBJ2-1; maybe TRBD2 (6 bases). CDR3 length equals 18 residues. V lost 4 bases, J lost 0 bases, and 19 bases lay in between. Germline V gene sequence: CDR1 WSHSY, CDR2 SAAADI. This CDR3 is CASSALSRDSSSYNEQFF. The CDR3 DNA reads TGCGCCAGCAGTGCACTCTCCCGGGACTCCTCCTCCTACAATGAGCAGTTCTTC.

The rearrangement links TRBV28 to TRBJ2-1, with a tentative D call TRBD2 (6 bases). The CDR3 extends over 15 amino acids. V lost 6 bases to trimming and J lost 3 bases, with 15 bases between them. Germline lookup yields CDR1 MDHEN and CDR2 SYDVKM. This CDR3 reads CASSSVRGFYNEQFF. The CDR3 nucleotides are TGTGCCAGCAGCTCCGTGCGGGGTTTCTACAATGAGCAGTTCTTC.

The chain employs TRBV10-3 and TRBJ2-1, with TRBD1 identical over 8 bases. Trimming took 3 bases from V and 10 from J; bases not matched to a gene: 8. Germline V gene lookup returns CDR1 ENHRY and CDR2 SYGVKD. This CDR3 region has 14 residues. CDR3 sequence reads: CAISDSGQGGEQFF. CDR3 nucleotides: TGTGCCATCAGTGATTCAGGACAGGGTGGCGAGCAGTTCTTC.

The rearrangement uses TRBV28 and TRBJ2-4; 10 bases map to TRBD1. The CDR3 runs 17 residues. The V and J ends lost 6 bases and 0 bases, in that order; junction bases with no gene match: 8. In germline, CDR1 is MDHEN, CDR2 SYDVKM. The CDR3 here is CASRSGTGALAKNIQYF. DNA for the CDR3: TGTGCCAGCAGGTCCGGGACAGGGGCTTTAGCCAAAAACATTCAGTACTTC.

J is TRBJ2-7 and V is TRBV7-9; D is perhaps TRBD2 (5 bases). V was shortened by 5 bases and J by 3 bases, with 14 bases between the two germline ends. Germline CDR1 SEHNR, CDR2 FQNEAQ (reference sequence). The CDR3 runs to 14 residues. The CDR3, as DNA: TGTGCCAGCAGCCCATTAGACGGGGACTACGAGCAGTACTTC. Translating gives CASSPLDGDYEQYF.

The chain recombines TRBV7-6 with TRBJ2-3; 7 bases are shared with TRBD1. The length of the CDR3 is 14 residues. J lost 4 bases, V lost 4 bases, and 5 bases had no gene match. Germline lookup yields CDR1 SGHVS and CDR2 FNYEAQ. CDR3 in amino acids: CASSSRGRADTQYF. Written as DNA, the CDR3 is TGTGCCAGCAGCTCTAGGGGGCGGGCAGATACGCAGTATTTT.

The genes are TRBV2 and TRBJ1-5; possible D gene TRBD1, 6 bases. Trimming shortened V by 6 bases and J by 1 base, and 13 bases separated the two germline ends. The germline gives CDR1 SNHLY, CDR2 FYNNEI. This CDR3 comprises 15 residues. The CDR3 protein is CASSEGGGSNQPQHF. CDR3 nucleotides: TGTGCCAGCAGCGAGGGAGGGGGAAGCAATCAGCCCCAGCATTTT.

CDR3 protein: CASSLPEASRTDTQYF. CDR3 DNA sequence: TGTGCCAGCAGCCTACCCGAGGCCTCGCGGACAGATACGCAGTATTTT. V gene TRBV11-1 combines with J gene TRBJ2-3; D gene ambiguous. The CDR3 extends over 16 amino acids. V lost 5 bases and J 3 bases, leaving 18 bases between the germline ends. CDR1 SGHAT and CDR2 FQDESV come from the germline V gene (reference sequence).

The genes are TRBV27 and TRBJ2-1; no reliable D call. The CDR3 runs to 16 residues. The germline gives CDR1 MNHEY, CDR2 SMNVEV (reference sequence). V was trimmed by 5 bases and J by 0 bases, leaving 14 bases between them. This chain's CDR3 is CASSEYSSSSYNEQFF. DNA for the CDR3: TGTGCCAGCAGTGAGTACTCTTCAAGCTCCTACAATGAGCAGTTCTTC.

The CDR3 spells CASSSRTGLGTEAFF. The CDR3 region has the DNA TGTGCCAGCAGCTCGAGGACAGGGTTGGGCACTGAAGCTTTCTTT. V usage is TRBV9 and J usage is TRBJ1-1, with 8 bases identical to TRBD1. Germline-derived CDR1 and CDR2 are SGDLS and YYNGEE. This CDR3 is 15 amino acids long. V was clipped by 4 bases and J by 4 bases; unmatched bases: 9.

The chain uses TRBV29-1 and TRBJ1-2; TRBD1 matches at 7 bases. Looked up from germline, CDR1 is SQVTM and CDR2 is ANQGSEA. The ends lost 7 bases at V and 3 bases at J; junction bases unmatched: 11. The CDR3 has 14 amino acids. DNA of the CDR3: TGCAGCGCCCGACAGGGTTGGCCAGACTATGGCTACACCTTC. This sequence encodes CSARQGWPDYGYTF.

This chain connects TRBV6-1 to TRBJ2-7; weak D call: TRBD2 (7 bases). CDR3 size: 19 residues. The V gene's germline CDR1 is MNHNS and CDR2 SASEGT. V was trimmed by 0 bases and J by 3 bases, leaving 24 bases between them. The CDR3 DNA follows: TGTGCCAGCAGTGAAGCCGTGCCATCCGGTGGGGGGGCCTACTACGAGCAGTACTTC. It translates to CASSEAVPSGGGAYYEQYF.

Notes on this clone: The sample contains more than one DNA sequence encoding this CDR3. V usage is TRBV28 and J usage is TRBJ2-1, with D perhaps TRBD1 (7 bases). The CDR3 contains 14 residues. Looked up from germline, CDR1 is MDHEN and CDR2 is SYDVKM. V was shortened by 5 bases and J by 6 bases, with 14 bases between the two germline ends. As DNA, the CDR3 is TGTGCCAGCAGTGCAGGGGGGTCCCCCAATGAGCAGTTCTTC. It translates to CASSAGGSPNEQFF.

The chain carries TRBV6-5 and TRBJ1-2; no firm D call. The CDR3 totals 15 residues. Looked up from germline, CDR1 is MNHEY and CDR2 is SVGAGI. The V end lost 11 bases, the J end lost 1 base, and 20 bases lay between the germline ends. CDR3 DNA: TGTGCCTCAAGGCACAGCACAGTCCGTAACTATGGCTACACCTTC. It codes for CASRHSTVRNYGYTF.

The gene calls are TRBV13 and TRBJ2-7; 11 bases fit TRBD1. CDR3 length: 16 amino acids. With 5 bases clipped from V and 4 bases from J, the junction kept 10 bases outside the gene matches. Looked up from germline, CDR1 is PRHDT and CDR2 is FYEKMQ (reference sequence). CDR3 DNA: TGTGCCAGCAGCGGCACGGGACAGGGGGACGAGTACGAGCAGTACTTC. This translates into CASSGTGQGDEYEQYF.

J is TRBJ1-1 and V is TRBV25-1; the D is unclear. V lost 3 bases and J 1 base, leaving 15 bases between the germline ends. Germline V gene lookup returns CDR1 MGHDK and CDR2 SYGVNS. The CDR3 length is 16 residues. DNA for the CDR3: TGTGCCAGCAGTGACTTAAGGACGGACTCGAACACTGAAGCTTTCTTT. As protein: CASSDLRTDSNTEAFF.

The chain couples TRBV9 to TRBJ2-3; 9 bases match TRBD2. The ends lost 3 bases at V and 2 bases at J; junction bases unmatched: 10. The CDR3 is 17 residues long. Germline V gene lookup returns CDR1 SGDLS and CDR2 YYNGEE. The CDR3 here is CASSAPLAGGLTDTQYF. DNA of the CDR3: TGTGCCAGCAGCGCTCCGCTGGCGGGGGGGCTCACAGATACGCAGTATTTT.

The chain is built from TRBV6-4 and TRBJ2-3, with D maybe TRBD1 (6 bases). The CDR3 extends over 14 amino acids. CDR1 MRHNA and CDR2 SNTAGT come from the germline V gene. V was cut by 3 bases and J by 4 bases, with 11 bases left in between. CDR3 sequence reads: CASSEQGSPDTQYF. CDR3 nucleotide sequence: TGTGCCAGCAGTGAGCAGGGGAGCCCAGATACGCAGTATTTT.

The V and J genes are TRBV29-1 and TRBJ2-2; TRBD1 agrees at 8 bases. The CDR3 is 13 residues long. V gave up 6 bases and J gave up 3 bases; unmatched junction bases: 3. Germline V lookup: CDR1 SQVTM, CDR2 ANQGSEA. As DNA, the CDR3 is TGCAGCGTCGCGGACAGGGACACCGGGGAGCTGTTTTTT. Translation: CSVADRDTGELFF.

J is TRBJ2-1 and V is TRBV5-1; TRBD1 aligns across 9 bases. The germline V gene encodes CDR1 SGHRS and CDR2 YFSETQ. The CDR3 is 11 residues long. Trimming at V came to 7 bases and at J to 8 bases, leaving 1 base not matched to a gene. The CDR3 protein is CASRQGDEQFF. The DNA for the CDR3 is TGCGCCAGCCGACAGGGGGATGAGCAGTTCTTC.

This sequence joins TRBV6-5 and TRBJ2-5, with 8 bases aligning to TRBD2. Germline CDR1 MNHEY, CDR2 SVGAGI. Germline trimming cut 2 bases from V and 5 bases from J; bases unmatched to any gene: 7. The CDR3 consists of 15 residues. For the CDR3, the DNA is TGTGCCAGCAGTTACCGGGGGGGAGGAAGGGAGACCCAGTACTTC. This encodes CASSYRGGGRETQYF.

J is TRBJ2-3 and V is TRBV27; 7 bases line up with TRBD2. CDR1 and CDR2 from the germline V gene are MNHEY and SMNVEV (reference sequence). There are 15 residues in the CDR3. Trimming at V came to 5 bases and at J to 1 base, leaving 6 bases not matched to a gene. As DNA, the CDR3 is TGTGCCAGCAGTCCGAGCGGGACCCGCACAGATACGCAGTATTTT. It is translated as CASSPSGTRTDTQYF.

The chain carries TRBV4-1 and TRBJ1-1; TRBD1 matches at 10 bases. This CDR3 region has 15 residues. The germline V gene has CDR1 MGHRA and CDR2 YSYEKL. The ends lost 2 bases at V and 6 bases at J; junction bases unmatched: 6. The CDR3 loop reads CASSQSGTGVAEAFF. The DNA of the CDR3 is TGCGCCAGCAGCCAATCCGGGACAGGGGTCGCTGAAGCTTTCTTT.

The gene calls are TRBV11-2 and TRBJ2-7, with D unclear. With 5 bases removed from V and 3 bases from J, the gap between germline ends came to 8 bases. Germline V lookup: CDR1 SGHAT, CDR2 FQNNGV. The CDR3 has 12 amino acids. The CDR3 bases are TGTGCCAGCAGCGTTTCCAGCTACGAGCAGTACTTC. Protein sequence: CASSVSSYEQYF.

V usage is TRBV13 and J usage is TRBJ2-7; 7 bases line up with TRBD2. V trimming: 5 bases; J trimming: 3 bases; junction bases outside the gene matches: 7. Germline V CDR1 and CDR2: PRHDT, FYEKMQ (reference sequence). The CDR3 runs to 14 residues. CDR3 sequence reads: CASSQGLGNYEQYF. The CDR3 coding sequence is TGTGCCAGCAGCCAAGGACTAGGGAACTACGAGCAGTACTTC. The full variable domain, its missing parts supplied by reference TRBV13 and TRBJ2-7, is AAGVIQSPRHLIKEKRETATLKCYPIPRHDTVYWYQQGPGQDPQFLISFYEKMQSDKGSIPDRFSAQQFSDYHSELNMSSLELGDSALYFCASSQGLGNYEQYFGPGTRLTVT.

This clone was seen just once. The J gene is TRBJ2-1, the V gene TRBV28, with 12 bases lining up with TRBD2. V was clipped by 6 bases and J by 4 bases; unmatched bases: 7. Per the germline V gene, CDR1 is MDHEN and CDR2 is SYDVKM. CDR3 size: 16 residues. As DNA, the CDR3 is TGTGCCAGCAGCTTCGGACTAGCGGGAAGGTACAATGAGCAGTTCTTC. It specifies CASSFGLAGRYNEQFF.